Each of the 5 T cell receptor beta chains below was sequenced from the same sample in a study of vaccination and CD4 T cells after COVID-19. The sample's treatment: approximately nine-day PBMC culture with coronavirus spike peptide pools or control peptides (ViraFEST assay). Sequencing of DNA taken from cultured CD4+ T cells relied on the Oncomine TCR Beta short-read assay. Using its own MiXCR run on the PCR reads, TCRdb lists one record per CDR3 protein. The data show around 25,000 distinct CDR3 sequences, with under 70% seen just once and 15% to 20% held by the top ten. These receptors have no identified antigens. The sequences come from CD4+ T cells from blood, cultured in vitro, collected after SARS-CoV-2 vaccination. These receptors originate from a human donor who received a COVID-19 vaccine.

CDR3 bases: TGTGCCAGCAGACGGACAGGGAACACTGAAGCTTTCTTT. Protein: CASRRTGNTEAFF. The chain uses TRBV12-3 or TRBV12-4 and TRBJ1-1, with 7 bases lining up with TRBD1. The ends lost 6 bases at V and 1 base at J; junction bases unmatched: 2. This CDR3 region has 13 residues.

V gene TRBV7-2 combines with J gene TRBJ1-1; 7 bases are a match to TRBD1. Germline-derived CDR1 and CDR2 are SGHTA and FQGNSA. This CDR3 comprises 13 residues. Unmatched junction bases numbered 13, after V lost 8 bases and J lost 10 bases. The CDR3 bases are TGTGCCAGCGGGGCAGTGCCGACAGGGACAGCTTTCTTT. Translating gives CASGAVPTGTAFF.

The rearrangement links TRBV19 to TRBJ2-4, with 8 bases aligning to TRBD1. Trimming removed 10 bases from V and 7 bases from J; junction bases left unmatched: 18. This CDR3 has 16 amino acids. Germline CDR1 LNHDA, CDR2 SQIVND (reference sequence). CDR3 amino acids: CATQPQGARGRNIQYF. The CDR3 DNA follows: TGTGCCACCCAACCTCAGGGGGCAAGGGGCCGTAACATTCAGTACTTC.

The V and J genes are TRBV15 and TRBJ1-1, with D perhaps TRBD1 (5 bases). CDR3 length: 15 amino acids. Germline CDR1 and CDR2: LNHNV and YYDKDF (reference sequence). V was pared by 11 bases and J by 4 bases, with 23 bases between. The CDR3 DNA follows: TGTGCCGCCAAGGGGCTGGGAAAGGGCGGCACTGAAGCTTTCTTT. Translation gives CAAKGLGKGGTEAFF.

This clonotype has a single count. The chain joins TRBV28 to TRBJ1-5, with D unresolved. Germline V lookup: CDR1 MDHEN, CDR2 SYDVKM. The CDR3 runs 17 residues. Trimming took 5 bases from V and 0 from J, leaving 17 bases between them. The CDR3 coding sequence is TGTGCCAGCAGTCCATACCCTACGGGAGTTAGCAATCAGCCCCAGCATTTT. Protein: CASSPYPTGVSNQPQHF.